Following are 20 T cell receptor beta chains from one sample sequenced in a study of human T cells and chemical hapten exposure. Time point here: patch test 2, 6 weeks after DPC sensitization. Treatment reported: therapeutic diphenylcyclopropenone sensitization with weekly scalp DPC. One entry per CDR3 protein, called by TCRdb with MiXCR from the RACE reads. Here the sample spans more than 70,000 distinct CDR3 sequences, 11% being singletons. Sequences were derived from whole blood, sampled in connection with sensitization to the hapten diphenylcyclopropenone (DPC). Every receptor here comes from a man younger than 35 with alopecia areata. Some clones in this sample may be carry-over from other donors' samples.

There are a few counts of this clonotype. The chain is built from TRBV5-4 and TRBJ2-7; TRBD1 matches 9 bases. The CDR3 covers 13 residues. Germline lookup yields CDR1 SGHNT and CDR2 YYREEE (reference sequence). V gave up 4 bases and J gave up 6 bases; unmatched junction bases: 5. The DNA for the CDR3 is TGTGCCAGCAGCCGGGACAGGGAGGGCGAGCAGTACGTC. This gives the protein CASSRDREGEQYV.

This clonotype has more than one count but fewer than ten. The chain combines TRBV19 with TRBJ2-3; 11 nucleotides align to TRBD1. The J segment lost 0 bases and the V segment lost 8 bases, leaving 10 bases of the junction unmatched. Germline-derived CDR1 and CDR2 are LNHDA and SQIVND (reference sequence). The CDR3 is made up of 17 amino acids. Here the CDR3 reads CASRDRGTPTSTDTQYF. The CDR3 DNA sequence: TGTGCCAGTCGGGACAGGGGGACACCGACTAGCACAGATACGCAGTATTTT. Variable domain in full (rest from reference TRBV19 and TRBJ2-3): DGGITQSPKYLFRKEGQNVTLSCEQNLNHDAMYWYRQDPGQGLRLIYYSQIVNDFQKGDIAEGYSVSREKKESFPLTVTSAQKNPTAFYLCASRDRGTPTSTDTQYFGPGTRLTVL.

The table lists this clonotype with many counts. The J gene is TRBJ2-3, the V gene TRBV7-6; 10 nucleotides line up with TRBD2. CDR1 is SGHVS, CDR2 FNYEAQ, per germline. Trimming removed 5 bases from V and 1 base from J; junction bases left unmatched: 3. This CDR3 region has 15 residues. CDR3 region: CASSPLAGGTDTQYF. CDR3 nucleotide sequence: TGTGCCAGCAGCCCCCTAGCGGGGGGCACAGATACGCAGTATTTT. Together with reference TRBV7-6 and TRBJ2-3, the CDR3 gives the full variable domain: GAGVSQSPRYKVTKRGQDVALRCDPISGHVSLYWYRQALGQGPEFLTYFNYEAQQDKSGLPNDRFSAERPEGSISTLTIQRTEQRDSAMYRCASSPLAGGTDTQYFGPGTRLTVL.

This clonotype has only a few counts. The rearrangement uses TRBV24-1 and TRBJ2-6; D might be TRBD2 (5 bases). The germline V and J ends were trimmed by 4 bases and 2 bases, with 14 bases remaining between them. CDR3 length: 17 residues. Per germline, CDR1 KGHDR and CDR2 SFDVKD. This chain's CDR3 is CATSDGEGTPGANVLTF. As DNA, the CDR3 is TGTGCCACCAGTGACGGAGAGGGAACACCTGGGGCCAACGTCCTGACTTTC.

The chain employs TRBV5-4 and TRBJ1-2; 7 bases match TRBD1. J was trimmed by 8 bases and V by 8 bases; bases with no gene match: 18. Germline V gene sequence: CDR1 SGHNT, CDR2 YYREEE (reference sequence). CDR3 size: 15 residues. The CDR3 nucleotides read TGTGCCAGGAAACGAACCCACAGGGGAACTTGCGGCTACACCTTC. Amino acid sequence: CARKRTHRGTCGYTF.

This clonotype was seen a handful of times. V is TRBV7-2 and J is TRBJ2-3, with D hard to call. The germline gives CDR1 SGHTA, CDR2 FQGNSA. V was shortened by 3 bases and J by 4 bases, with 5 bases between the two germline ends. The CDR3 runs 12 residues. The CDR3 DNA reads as TGTGCCAGCAGCTTGACTGCAGATACGCAGTATTTT. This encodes CASSLTADTQYF.

CDR3 loop: CASSPTRTGGGETQYF. The CDR3, as DNA: TGTGCCAGCAGCCCCACTCGGACGGGAGGTGGAGAGACCCAGTACTTC. V gene TRBV12-3 or TRBV12-4 combines with J gene TRBJ2-5; 7 bases are a match to TRBD2. The CDR3 is 16 residues long. V was clipped by 6 bases and J by 4 bases; unmatched bases: 14.

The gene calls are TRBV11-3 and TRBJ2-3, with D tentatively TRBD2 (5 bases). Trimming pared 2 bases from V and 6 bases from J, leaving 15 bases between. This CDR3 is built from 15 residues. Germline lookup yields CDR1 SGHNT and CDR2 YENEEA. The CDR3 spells CASSLQPGKSDTQYF. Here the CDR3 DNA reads TGTGCCAGCAGCTTACAGCCGGGGAAATCTGATACGCAGTATTTT. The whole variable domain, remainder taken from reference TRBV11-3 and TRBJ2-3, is EAGVVQSPRYKIIEKKQPVAFWCNPISGHNTLYWYLQNLGQGPELLIRYENEEAVDDSQLPKDRFSAERLKGVDSTLKIQPAELGDSAVYLCASSLQPGKSDTQYFGPGTRLTVL.

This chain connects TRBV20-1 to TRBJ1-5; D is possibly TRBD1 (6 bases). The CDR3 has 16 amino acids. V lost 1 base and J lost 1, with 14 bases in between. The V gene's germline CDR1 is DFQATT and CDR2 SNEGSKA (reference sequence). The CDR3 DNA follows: TGCAGTGCTAGAGTCCAGGGACACCTAAGCAATCAGCCCCAGCATTTT. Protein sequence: CSARVQGHLSNQPQHF.

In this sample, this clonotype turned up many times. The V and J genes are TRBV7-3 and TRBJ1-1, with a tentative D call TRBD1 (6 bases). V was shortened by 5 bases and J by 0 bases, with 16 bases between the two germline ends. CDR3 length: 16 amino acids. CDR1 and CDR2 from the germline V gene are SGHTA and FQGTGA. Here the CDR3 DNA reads TGTGCCAGCAGCCAAGCCGGACAGACACTGAACACTGAAGCTTTCTTT. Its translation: CASSQAGQTLNTEAFF.

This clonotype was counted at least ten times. The CDR3, as DNA: TGTGCCAGCTCATCCTGGACGGACACCGGGGAGCTGTTTTTT. This gives the protein CASSSWTDTGELFF. The chain links TRBV18 to TRBJ2-2; no clear D. V was trimmed by 5 bases and J by 3 bases, leaving 10 bases between them. CDR1 and CDR2 (germline): KGHSH, LQKENI. The CDR3 runs to 14 residues.

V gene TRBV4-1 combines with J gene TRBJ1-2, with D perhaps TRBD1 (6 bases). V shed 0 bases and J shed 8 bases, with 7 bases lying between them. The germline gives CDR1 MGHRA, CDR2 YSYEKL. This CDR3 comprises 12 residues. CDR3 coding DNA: TGCGCCAGCAGCCAAGAACAGGGCGGCTACACCTTC. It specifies CASSQEQGGYTF.

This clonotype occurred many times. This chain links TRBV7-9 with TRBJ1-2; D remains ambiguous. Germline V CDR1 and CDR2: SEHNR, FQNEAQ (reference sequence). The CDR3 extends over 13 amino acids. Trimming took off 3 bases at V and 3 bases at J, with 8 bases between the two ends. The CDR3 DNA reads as TGTGCCAGCAGCTTTCTGCCTCACTATGGCTACACCTTC. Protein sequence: CASSFLPHYGYTF.

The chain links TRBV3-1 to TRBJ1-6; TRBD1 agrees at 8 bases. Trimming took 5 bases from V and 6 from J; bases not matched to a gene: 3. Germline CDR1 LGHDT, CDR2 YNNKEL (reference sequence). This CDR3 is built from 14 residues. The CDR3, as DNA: TGTGCCAGCAGCGGACAGGGAGGTAATTCACCCCTCCACTTT. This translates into CASSGQGGNSPLHF.

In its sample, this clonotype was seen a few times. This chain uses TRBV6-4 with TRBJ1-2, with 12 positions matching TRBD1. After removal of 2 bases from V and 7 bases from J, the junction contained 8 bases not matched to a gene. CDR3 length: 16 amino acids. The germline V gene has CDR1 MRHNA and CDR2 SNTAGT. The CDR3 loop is CASSDVPGQGALGYTF. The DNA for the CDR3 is TGTGCCAGCAGTGACGTGCCGGGACAGGGGGCACTTGGCTACACCTTC.

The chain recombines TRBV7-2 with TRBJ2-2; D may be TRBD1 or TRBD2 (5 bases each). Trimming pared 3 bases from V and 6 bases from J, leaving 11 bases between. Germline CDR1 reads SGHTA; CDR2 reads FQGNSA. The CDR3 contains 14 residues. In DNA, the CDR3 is TGTGCCAGCAGCTTTGGGGGAACAGCCGGGGAGCTGTTTTTT. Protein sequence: CASSFGGTAGELFF.

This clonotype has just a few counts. The CDR3 DNA is TGTGCCAGCAGTGGGACGGCGGGAAACACCATATATTTT. Translation gives CASSGTAGNTIYF. The J gene is TRBJ1-3, the V gene TRBV7-8; a weak D match, TRBD1 (5 bases). Trimming stripped 6 bases from V and 4 bases from J, with 10 bases between. CDR1 is SGHVS, CDR2 FQNEAQ, per germline. CDR3 size: 13 residues. The complete variable domain, with remaining parts taken from reference TRBV7-8 and TRBJ1-3, reads GAGVSQSPRYKVAKRGQDVALRCDPISGHVSLFWYQQALGQGPEFLTYFQNEAQLDKSGLPSDRFFAERPEGSVSTLKIQRTQQEDSAVYLCASSGTAGNTIYFGEGSWLTVV.

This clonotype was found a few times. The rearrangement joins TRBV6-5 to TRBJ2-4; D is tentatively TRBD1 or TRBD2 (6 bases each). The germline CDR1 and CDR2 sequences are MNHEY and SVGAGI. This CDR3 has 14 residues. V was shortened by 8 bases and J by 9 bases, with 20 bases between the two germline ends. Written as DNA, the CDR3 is TGTGCCAGCTGGCCTAGGGGGGTAGGGGTCATTCAGTACTTC. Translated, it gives CASWPRGVGVIQYF.

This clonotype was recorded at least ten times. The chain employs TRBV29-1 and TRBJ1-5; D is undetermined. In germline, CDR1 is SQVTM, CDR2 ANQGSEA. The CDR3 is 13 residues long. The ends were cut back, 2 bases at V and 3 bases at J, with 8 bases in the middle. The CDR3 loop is CSVEPGNNQPQHF. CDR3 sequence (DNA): TGCAGCGTTGAACCGGGAAACAATCAGCCCCAGCATTTT.

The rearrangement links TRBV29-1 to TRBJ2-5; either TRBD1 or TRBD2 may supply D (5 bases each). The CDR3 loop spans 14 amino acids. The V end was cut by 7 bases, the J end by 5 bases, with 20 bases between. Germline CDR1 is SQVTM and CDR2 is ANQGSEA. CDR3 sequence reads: CSGGSRVARETQYF. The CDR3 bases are TGCAGCGGGGGGTCACGAGTCGCGAGGGAGACCCAGTACTTC.